This T cell receptor (beta chain) was sequenced during a study of CD8+CD57+ T cells in acquired aplastic anemia. At the level of the study: The sorted CD4+ and CD8+ cells yielded an average around 3.4 ug of DNA. Notes on the study in general: Patient and control CD8+ Simpson's diversity was not significantly different.

This CDR3 spans 14 amino acids. V gave up 1 base and J gave up 4 bases; unmatched junction bases: 4. Germline V gives CDR1 SGHTA, CDR2 FQGNSA. The use of genomic DNA as template underpinned the TCR beta VDJ and CDR3 profiling. TCRdb itself ran the reads through MiXCR, one entry per CDR3 protein. Of around 180,000 distinct CDR3 sequences in the sample, over 60% are singletons; the top ten hold roughly 50%. For this clonotype: Its target is not known.

The chain uses TRBV7-2 and TRBJ2-7; 7 bases are a match to TRBD2. Sequencing used sorted CD4+, CD8+, or CD8+CD57+ T cells (not recorded which) from PBMCs. The TCR originated in a human donor with severe aplastic anemia or a healthy control (not recorded which). This CDR3 reads CASSLDVSGYEQYF. The CDR3 DNA follows: TGTGCCAGCAGCTTAGATGTTAGCGGGTACGAGCAGTACTTC.